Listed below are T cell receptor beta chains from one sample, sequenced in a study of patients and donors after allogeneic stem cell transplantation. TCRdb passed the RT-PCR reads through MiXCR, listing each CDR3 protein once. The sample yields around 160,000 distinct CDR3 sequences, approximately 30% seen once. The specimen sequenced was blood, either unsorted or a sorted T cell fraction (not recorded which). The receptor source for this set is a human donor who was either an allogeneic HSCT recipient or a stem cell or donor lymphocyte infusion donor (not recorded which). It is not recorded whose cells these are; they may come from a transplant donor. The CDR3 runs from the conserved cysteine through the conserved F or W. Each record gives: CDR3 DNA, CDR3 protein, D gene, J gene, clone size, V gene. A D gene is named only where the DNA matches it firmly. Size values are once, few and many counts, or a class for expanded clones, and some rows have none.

cdr3_nt: TGTGCCACCACCGGGGGGGGTCGACAGCCCCAGCATTTT
cdr3_aa: CATTGGGRQPQHF
d_call: NA
j_call: TRBJ1-5
clone_size: NA
v_call: TRBV6-1

cdr3_nt: TGTGCCAGCAGTTTAGGTGGACAGAGAAATGAAAAACTGTTTTTT
cdr3_aa: CASSLGGQRNEKLFF
d_call: NA
j_call: TRBJ1-4
clone_size: few
v_call: TRBV12-3/TRBV12-4

cdr3_nt: TGTGCCAGCAGCGCGCGGGACAGGGGGCTTGAAAAACTGTTTTTT
cdr3_aa: CASSARDRGLEKLFF
d_call: TRBD1
j_call: TRBJ1-4
clone_size: NA
v_call: TRBV7-9

cdr3_nt: TGTGCCAGCAGTCCCACTGCCAATGAGCAGTTCTTC
cdr3_aa: CASSPTANEQFF
d_call: NA
j_call: TRBJ2-1
clone_size: NA
v_call: TRBV7-9

cdr3_nt: TGTGCCAGCAGGGGGACAGGGGGCTCTGGCTACACCTTC
cdr3_aa: CASRGTGGSGYTF
d_call: TRBD1
j_call: TRBJ1-2
clone_size: few
v_call: TRBV12-3/TRBV12-4

cdr3_nt: TGCGCCAGCAGCCAAGATAGACAGGGTGGAAACATTCAGTACTTC
cdr3_aa: CASSQDRQGGNIQYF
d_call: TRBD1
j_call: TRBJ2-4
clone_size: few
v_call: TRBV4-3

cdr3_nt: TGTGCCAGCAGTTGGGACCATAGCAATCAGCCCCAGCATTTT
cdr3_aa: CASSWDHSNQPQHF
d_call: NA
j_call: TRBJ1-5
clone_size: NA
v_call: TRBV12-3/TRBV12-4

cdr3_nt: TGCAGTGCTAGAGAGAACAATGAGCAGTTCTTC
cdr3_aa: CSARENNEQFF
d_call: NA
j_call: TRBJ2-1
clone_size: few
v_call: TRBV20-1

cdr3_nt: TGCGCCAGCAGCTTCAGCATAAACACTGAAGCTTTCTTT
cdr3_aa: CASSFSINTEAFF
d_call: NA
j_call: TRBJ1-1
clone_size: few
v_call: TRBV5-1

cdr3_nt: TGTGCCAGCAGCTTAGTCGGGAGGGAGACCCAGTACTTC
cdr3_aa: CASSLVGRETQYF
d_call: TRBD2
j_call: TRBJ2-5
clone_size: NA
v_call: TRBV7-2

cdr3_nt: TGTGCCAGCACCCCACTAGCGGGACTCGCTGAGCAGTTCTTC
cdr3_aa: CASTPLAGLAEQFF
d_call: TRBD2
j_call: TRBJ2-1
clone_size: few
v_call: TRBV6-5

cdr3_nt: TGTGCCACCAGTTCCAGCTCCTATGGCTACACCTTC
cdr3_aa: CATSSSSYGYTF
d_call: NA
j_call: TRBJ1-2
clone_size: many
v_call: TRBV24-1

cdr3_nt: TGTGCCAGCAGATCCGGGACAGGGACCGGGGAGCTGTTTTTT
cdr3_aa: CASRSGTGTGELFF
d_call: TRBD1
j_call: TRBJ2-2
clone_size: NA
v_call: TRBV28

cdr3_nt: TGTGCCAGCAGTTTGACCTCCGAGCAGTACTTC
cdr3_aa: CASSLTSEQYF
d_call: NA
j_call: TRBJ2-7
clone_size: few
v_call: TRBV12-3/TRBV12-4

cdr3_nt: TGTGCCAGCAATAGGCTAACGAACACTGAAGCTTTCTTT
cdr3_aa: CASNRLTNTEAFF
d_call: NA
j_call: TRBJ1-1
clone_size: many
v_call: TRBV6-2/TRBV6-3

cdr3_nt: TGTGCCAGCAGCCACGCAGGGGGGGCCTTGGCCCCTTACAATGAGCAGTTCTTC
cdr3_aa: CASSHAGGALAPYNEQFF
d_call: NA
j_call: TRBJ2-1
clone_size: few
v_call: TRBV4-2

cdr3_nt: TGCGCCAGCAGCTTGGTTGGGGATGAGCAGTTCTTC
cdr3_aa: CASSLVGDEQFF
d_call: NA
j_call: TRBJ2-1
clone_size: once
v_call: TRBV5-1

cdr3_nt: TGTGCCAGCAGCCAAGCTGGGTTAGCGGGAGGCCAAGAGACCCAGTACTTC
cdr3_aa: CASSQAGLAGGQETQYF
d_call: TRBD2
j_call: TRBJ2-5
clone_size: few
v_call: TRBV4-2

cdr3_nt: TGTGCCAGCAGACCTGGGACTAGCGGAGTCACAGATACGCAGTATTTT
cdr3_aa: CASRPGTSGVTDTQYF
d_call: TRBD2
j_call: TRBJ2-3
clone_size: NA
v_call: TRBV6-2/TRBV6-3

cdr3_nt: TGTGCCATCGAGGACAGGGGGGGGACAGATACGCAGTATTTT
cdr3_aa: CAIEDRGGTDTQYF
d_call: TRBD1
j_call: TRBJ2-3
clone_size: NA
v_call: TRBV10-3

cdr3_nt: TGCAGTGCTAGAGATGGGACAGCAACTGAATCTTTCTTT
cdr3_aa: CSARDGTATESFF
d_call: TRBD1
j_call: TRBJ1-1
clone_size: few
v_call: TRBV20-1

cdr3_nt: TGTGCCACCCAAGGATACATACCGAACACTGAAGCTTTCTTT
cdr3_aa: CATQGYIPNTEAFF
d_call: NA
j_call: TRBJ1-1
clone_size: NA
v_call: TRBV2

cdr3_nt: TGCGCCAGCAGCCAAGTCGGGACAGGAGCTTTCTTT
cdr3_aa: CASSQVGTGAFF
d_call: TRBD1
j_call: TRBJ1-1
clone_size: NA
v_call: TRBV4-3

cdr3_nt: TGCGCCAGCAGCCAAGTGGGAGGGAACAATGAGCAGTTCTTC
cdr3_aa: CASSQVGGNNEQFF
d_call: TRBD2
j_call: TRBJ2-1
clone_size: few
v_call: TRBV4-3

cdr3_nt: TGTGCCAGCAGTTTGGCCGGGAGGGGTGAGCAGTTCTTC
cdr3_aa: CASSLAGRGEQFF
d_call: TRBD2
j_call: TRBJ2-1
clone_size: NA
v_call: TRBV12-3/TRBV12-4

cdr3_nt: TGTGCCAGCAGCTTTTCGGGCTTTCTACCCAATGAGCAGTTCTTC
cdr3_aa: CASSFSGFLPNEQFF
d_call: NA
j_call: TRBJ2-1
clone_size: NA
v_call: TRBV11-1

cdr3_nt: TGCGCCAGCAGCTTGGGAGGGGACTGGGCCTACAATGAGCAGTTCTTC
cdr3_aa: CASSLGGDWAYNEQFF
d_call: NA
j_call: TRBJ2-1
clone_size: NA
v_call: TRBV5-1

cdr3_nt: TGCGCCAGCAGCCAAGGTTGGGAACACCACACAGATACGCAGTATTTT
cdr3_aa: CASSQGWEHHTDTQYF
d_call: NA
j_call: TRBJ2-3
clone_size: few
v_call: TRBV4-3

cdr3_nt: TGTGCCAGCAGTTTCCGGGACAGGGCGGATCAGCCCCAGCATTTT
cdr3_aa: CASSFRDRADQPQHF
d_call: TRBD1
j_call: TRBJ1-5
clone_size: few
v_call: TRBV28

cdr3_nt: TGTGCCACCAGCAGAGATAAGGGCAGGGTAGACGAGCAGTACTTC
cdr3_aa: CATSRDKGRVDEQYF
d_call: NA
j_call: TRBJ2-7
clone_size: NA
v_call: TRBV15

cdr3_nt: TGTGCCAGCAGCTTGAGTATGGTTGGCAAAGGCTACACCTTC
cdr3_aa: CASSLSMVGKGYTF
d_call: NA
j_call: TRBJ1-2
clone_size: few
v_call: TRBV5-4

cdr3_nt: TGTGCCAGCAGTTACTCGGGGAGTCGAGGCTACACCTTC
cdr3_aa: CASSYSGSRGYTF
d_call: NA
j_call: TRBJ1-2
clone_size: few
v_call: TRBV6-6

cdr3_nt: TGTGCCAGCTCAGCTGTCGGACAGGGAGGCTACACCTTC
cdr3_aa: CASSAVGQGGYTF
d_call: TRBD1
j_call: TRBJ1-2
clone_size: NA
v_call: TRBV18

cdr3_nt: TGCAGTGCTAGGATCCCAGGAAGCGAAAAACTGTTTTTT
cdr3_aa: CSARIPGSEKLFF
d_call: NA
j_call: TRBJ1-4
clone_size: NA
v_call: TRBV20-1

cdr3_nt: TGTGCCAGCAGTTTAGCCCTCGGGGAGACGGACCTATGGGACTACACCTTC
cdr3_aa: CASSLALGETDLWDYTF
d_call: NA
j_call: TRBJ1-2
clone_size: NA
v_call: TRBV12-3/TRBV12-4

cdr3_nt: TGCGCCAGCAGCTTGGCCGGTGCACACACAGATACGCAGTATTTT
cdr3_aa: CASSLAGAHTDTQYF
d_call: NA
j_call: TRBJ2-3
clone_size: NA
v_call: TRBV5-1

cdr3_nt: TGTGCCAGCAGCGTATCCCGGACAGAGAATCAGCCCCAGCATTTT
cdr3_aa: CASSVSRTENQPQHF
d_call: NA
j_call: TRBJ1-5
clone_size: NA
v_call: TRBV9

cdr3_nt: TGCGCCAGCAGCTTGGGGACAGGGATGGGCAATCAGCCCCAGCATTTT
cdr3_aa: CASSLGTGMGNQPQHF
d_call: TRBD1
j_call: TRBJ1-5
clone_size: NA
v_call: TRBV5-1

cdr3_nt: TGTGCCAGCAGCTTAGATCCCGCTCCGGACCCCCGAGGATATGGCTACACCTTC
cdr3_aa: CASSLDPAPDPRGYGYTF
d_call: NA
j_call: TRBJ1-2
clone_size: few
v_call: TRBV11-2

cdr3_nt: TGTGCCACCAGCAGGGGGTTTGAGGTCGACGAGCAGTACTTC
cdr3_aa: CATSRGFEVDEQYF
d_call: NA
j_call: TRBJ2-7
clone_size: few
v_call: TRBV15